This T cell receptor (beta chain) was recovered during a study of early T cells in non-severe SARS-CoV-2 infection. Whole-study context: Bulk RNA from unsorted whole blood was sequenced; chains were unpaired.

Broader study findings: Using VDJdb, the matching emphasized anti-spike CD8 responses while missing private and CD4 specificities.

Attached unique molecular identifiers marked individual cDNA molecules. MiXCR, applied by TCRdb to the 5' RACE reads, yields one record per CDR3 protein. The table lists 53,000 or so distinct CDR3 sequences, less than 15% of them singletons. Regarding this clonotype: What it binds is unknown.

V shed 6 bases and J shed 2 bases, with 14 bases lying between them. The CDR3 spans 15 residues. Germline CDR1 and CDR2: MDHEN and SYDVKM. The sequence derives from an adult who was a healthcare worker with PCR-confirmed SARS-CoV-2 infection or an uninfected control (not recorded which). This chain links TRBV28 with TRBJ2-1; tentative D call: TRBD1 (6 bases). The sample was whole blood, taken at baseline. CDR3 in amino acids: CASSPGVGTYNEQFF. The CDR3 region has the DNA TGTGCCAGCAGCCCAGGGGTAGGGACCTACAATGAGCAGTTCTTC. The whole variable domain, remainder taken from reference TRBV28 and TRBJ2-1, is DVKVTQSSRYLVKRTGEKVFLECVQDMDHENMFWYRQDPGLGLRLIYFSYDVKMKEKGDIPEGYSVSREKKERFSLILESASTNQTSMYLCASSPGVGTYNEQFFGPGTRLTVL.